This T cell receptor beta chain was sequenced in a study of OX40 agonist ivuxolimab in advanced cancers. Study details: Patients were treated with ivuxolimab, an agonistic anti-OX40 (CD134) antibody.

Findings and limits, study-wide: Compared with CD4+, CD8+ T cells on average had more expanded clones.

This table comes from immunoSEQ multiplex PCR, and its TCRdb copy is limited to in-frame clones, with some not included. Found here are around 97,000 clones, around 85% of them singletons; the top ten hold less than 6.5%. Comment on this clone: Its antigen is undetermined.

Excluded were patients having autoimmune disease history or systemic immunosuppression. Blood was sampled at baseline, cycle 4 day 1, and cycle 7 day 1. The CDR3 has 14 residues. The V gene's germline CDR1 is LNHDA and CDR2 SQIVND (reference sequence). V was trimmed by 7 bases and J by 1 base, leaving 10 bases between them. The receptor comes from an adult with an advanced solid tumor such as melanoma, head and neck, liver or kidney cancer. The input for sequencing was CD4+ or CD8+ T cells sorted from blood, taken in a trial of the OX40 agonist ivuxolimab. The V call is TRBV19, the J call TRBJ2-2; D possibly uses TRBD1 or TRBD2 (6 bases each). CDR3 region: CASKGGVNTGELFF. The CDR3 bases are TGTGCCAGTAAGGGGGGAGTGAACACCGGGGAGCTGTTTTTT.